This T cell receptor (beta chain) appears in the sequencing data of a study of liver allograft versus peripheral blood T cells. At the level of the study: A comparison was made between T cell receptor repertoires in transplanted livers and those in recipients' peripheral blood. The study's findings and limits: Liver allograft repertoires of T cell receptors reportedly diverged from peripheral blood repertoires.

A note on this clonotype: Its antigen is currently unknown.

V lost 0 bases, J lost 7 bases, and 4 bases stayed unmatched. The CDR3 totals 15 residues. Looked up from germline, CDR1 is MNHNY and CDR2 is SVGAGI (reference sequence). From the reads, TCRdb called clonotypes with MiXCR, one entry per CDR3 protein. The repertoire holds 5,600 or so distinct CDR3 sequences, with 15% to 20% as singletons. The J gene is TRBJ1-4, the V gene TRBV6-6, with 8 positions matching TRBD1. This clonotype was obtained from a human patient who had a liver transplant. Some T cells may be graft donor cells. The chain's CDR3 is CASSYSTGGSEKLFF. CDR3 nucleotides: TGTGCCAGCAGTTACTCCACAGGGGGAAGTGAAAAACTGTTTTTT.